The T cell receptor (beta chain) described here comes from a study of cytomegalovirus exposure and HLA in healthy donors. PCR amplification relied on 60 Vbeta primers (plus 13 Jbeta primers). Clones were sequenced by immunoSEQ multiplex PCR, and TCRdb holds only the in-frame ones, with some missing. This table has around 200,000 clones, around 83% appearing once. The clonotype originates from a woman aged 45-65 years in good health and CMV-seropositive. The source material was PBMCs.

The CDR3 nucleotides read TGTGCCAGTAGTGTCGGACAGGGAACCTACAATGAGCAGTTCTTC. Translating it yields CASSVGQGTYNEQFF. This chain links TRBV19 with TRBJ2-1; 8 positions agree with TRBD1. The CDR3 totals 15 residues. The germline V gene has CDR1 LNHDA and CDR2 SQIVND (reference sequence). V lost 5 bases to trimming and J lost 2 bases; unmatched junction nucleotides: 5.